This T cell receptor beta chain stems from a study of blood T cell repertoires in COVID-19. At the level of the study: Collection of acute and convalescent COVID-19 samples took place in the United States, Italy and Spain. T cells, B-cell-depleted T cells, or PBMCs provided the cDNA or gDNA that served as material.

V dropped 4 bases and J dropped 4 bases, with 10 bases sitting between them. Germline loops: CDR1 MNHEY, CDR2 SMNVEV (reference sequence). The CDR3 loop spans 13 amino acids. In the original workflow: Estimation of nucleated cell counts was performed using reference gene primer amplification. Clones were sequenced by immunoSEQ multiplex PCR, and TCRdb holds only the in-frame ones, with some missing. D and trimming were read from the DNA, whereas the V and J calls and clone size are those reported in that table. The table has 140,000 or so clones, 80% seen once. The sequenced material came from peripheral blood. The genes are TRBV27 and TRBJ1-1; tentative D call: TRBD1 (5 bases). This TCR came from a woman between 50 and 59 years old with acute or convalescent COVID-19. CDR3 coding DNA: TGTGCCAGCAGTTCCCCGGGGGGCACTGAAGCTTTCTTT. It codes for CASSSPGGTEAFF.